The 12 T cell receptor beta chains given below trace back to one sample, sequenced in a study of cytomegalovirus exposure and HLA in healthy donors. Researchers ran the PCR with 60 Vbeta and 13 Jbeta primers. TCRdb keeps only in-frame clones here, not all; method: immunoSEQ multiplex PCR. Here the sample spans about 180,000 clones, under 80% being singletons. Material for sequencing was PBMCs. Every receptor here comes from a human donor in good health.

CDR3 nucleotide sequence: TGTGCCAGCAGCCCAATCTCCGGGACTAGTAGCTACGAGCAGTACTTC. Protein product: CASSPISGTSSYEQYF. V gene TRBV5-6 combines with J gene TRBJ2-7, with 8 bases fitting TRBD2. V trimming: 4 bases; J trimming: 3 bases; junction bases outside the gene matches: 12. This CDR3 region has 16 residues. The germline V gene encodes CDR1 SGHDT and CDR2 YYEEEE.

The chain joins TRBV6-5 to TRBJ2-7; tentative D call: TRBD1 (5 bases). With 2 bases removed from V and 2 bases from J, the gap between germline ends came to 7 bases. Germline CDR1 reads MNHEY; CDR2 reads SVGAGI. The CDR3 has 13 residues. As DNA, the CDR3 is TGTGCCAGCAGTTACAGGGGCCCCTACGAGCAGTACTTC. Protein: CASSYRGPYEQYF.

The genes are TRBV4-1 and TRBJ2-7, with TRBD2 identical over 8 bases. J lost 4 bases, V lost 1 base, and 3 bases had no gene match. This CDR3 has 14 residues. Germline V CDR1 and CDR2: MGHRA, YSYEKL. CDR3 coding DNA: TGCGCCAGCAGCCAAGGGGAGCGGGGGTACGAGCAGTACTTC. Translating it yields CASSQGERGYEQYF.

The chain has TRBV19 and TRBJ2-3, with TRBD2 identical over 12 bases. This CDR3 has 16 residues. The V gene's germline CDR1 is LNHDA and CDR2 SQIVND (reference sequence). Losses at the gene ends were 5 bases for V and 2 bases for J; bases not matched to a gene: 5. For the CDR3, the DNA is TGTGCCAGTAGTCCCGGACTAGCGGGGACCACAGATACGCAGTATTTT. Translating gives CASSPGLAGTTDTQYF.

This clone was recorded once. CDR3 DNA: TGTGCCAGCAAGGGTTCAGGGGGCGGCTACGAGCAGTACTTC. This codes for CASKGSGGGYEQYF. The gene calls are TRBV6-5 and TRBJ2-7; 8 bases map to TRBD1. Germline loops: CDR1 MNHEY, CDR2 SVGAGI. The CDR3 loop spans 14 amino acids. V shed 7 bases and J 3 bases; nucleotides not matched to a gene: 8.

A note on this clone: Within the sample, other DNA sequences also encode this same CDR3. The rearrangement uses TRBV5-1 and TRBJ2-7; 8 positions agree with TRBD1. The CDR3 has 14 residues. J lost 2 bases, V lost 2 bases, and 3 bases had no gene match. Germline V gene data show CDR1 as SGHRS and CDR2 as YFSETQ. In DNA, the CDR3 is TGCGCCAGCAGCTTAGGGACAGGAACCTACGAGCAGTACTTC. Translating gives CASSLGTGTYEQYF.

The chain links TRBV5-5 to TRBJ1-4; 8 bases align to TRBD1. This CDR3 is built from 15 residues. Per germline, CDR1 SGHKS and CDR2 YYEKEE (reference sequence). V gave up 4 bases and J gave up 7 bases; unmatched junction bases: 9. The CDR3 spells CASSPGQGWGEKLFF. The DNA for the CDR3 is TGTGCCAGCAGCCCTGGACAGGGTTGGGGTGAAAAACTGTTTTTT.

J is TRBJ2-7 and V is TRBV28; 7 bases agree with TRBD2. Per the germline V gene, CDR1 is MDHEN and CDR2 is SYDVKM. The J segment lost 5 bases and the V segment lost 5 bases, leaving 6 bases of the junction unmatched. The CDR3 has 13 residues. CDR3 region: CASSGGGGHEQYF. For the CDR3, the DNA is TGTGCCAGCAGTGGCGGGGGAGGGCACGAGCAGTACTTC.

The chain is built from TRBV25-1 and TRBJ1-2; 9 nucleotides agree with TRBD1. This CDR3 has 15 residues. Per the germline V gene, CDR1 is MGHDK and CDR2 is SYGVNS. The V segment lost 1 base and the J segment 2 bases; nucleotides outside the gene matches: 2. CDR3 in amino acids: CASSESGTGNYGYTF. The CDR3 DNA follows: TGTGCCAGCAGTGAATCCGGGACAGGGAACTATGGCTACACCTTC.

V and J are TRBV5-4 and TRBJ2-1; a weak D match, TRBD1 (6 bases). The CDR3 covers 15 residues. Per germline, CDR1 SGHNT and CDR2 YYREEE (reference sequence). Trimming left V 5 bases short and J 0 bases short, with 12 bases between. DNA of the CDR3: TGTGCCAGCAGGCGCGACAGGAGCTCCTACAATGAGCAGTTCTTC. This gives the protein CASRRDRSSYNEQFF. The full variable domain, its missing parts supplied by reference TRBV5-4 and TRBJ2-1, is ETGVTQSPTHLIKTRGQQVTLRCSSQSGHNTVSWYQQALGQGPQFIFQYYREEENGRGNFPPRFSGLQFPNYSSELNVNALELDDSALYLCASRRDRSSYNEQFFGPGTRLTVL.

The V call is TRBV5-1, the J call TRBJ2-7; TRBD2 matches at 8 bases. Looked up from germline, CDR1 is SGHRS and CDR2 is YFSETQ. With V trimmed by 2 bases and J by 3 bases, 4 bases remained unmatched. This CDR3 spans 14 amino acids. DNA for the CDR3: TGCGCCAGCAGCTTCGGGGGGGATAGCTACGAGCAGTACTTC. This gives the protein CASSFGGDSYEQYF.

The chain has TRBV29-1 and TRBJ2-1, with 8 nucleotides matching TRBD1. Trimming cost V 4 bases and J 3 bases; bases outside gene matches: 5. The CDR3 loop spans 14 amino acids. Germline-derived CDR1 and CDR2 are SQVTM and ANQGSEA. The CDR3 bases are TGCAGCGTTGTCACAGGACAGGGCTACAATGAGCAGTTCTTC. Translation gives CSVVTGQGYNEQFF.